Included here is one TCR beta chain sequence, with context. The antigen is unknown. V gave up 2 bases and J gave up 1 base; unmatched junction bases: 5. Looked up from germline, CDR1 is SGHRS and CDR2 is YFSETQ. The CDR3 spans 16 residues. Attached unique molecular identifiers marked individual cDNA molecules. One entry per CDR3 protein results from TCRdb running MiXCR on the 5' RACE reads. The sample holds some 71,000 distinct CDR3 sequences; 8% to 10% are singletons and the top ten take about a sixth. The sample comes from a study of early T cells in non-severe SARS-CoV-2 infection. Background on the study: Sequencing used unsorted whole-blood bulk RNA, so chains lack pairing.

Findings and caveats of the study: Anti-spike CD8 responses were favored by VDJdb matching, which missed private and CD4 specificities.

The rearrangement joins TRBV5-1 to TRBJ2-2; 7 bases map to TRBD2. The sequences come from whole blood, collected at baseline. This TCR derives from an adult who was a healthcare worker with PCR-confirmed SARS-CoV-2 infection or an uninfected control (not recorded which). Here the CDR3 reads CASSFGGSGNTGELFF. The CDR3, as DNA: TGCGCCAGCAGCTTTGGCGGGAGTGGGAACACCGGGGAGCTGTTTTTT.